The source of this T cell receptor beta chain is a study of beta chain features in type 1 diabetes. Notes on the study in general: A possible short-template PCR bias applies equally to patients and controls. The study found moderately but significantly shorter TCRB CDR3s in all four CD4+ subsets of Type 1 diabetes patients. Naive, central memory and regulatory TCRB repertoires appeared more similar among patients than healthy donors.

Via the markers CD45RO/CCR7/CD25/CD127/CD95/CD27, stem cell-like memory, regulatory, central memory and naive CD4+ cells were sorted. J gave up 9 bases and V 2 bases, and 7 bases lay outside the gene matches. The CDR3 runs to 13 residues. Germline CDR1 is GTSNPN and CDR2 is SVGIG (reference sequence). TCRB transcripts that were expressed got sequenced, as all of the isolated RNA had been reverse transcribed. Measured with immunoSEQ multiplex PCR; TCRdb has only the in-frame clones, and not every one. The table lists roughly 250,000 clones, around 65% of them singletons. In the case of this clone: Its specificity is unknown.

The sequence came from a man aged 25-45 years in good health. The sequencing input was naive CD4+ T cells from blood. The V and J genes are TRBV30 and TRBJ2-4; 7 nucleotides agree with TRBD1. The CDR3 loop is CAWSSGTVGIQYF. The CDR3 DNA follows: TGTGCCTGGAGTTCCGGGACAGTTGGCATTCAGTACTTC.